This section outlines one T cell receptor (beta chain) sequence together with its context. Its recognized antigen is unknown. Nothing much larger sits one base from this clone, and base qualities are not available. This sample stems from a study of Ad26.COV2.S vaccination and SARS-CoV-2 variants (TCRdb year 2021). Context from the whole study: Vaccine-arm donors were drawn from COV1001, a multicentre, randomized, double-blind, placebo-controlled phase I-IIa trial of Ad26.COV2.S in healthy adults. Trial participants were randomized into five groups of five, in which low-dose or high-dose Ad26.COV2.S was given once or twice, or placebo was given on both occasions. The specificity and breadth of SARS-CoV-2-reactive T cell receptors after Ad26.COV2.S vaccination were assessed by TCRbeta repertoire sequencing. A total of around 32 samples were included in the TCR-sequenced set, comprising some 20 Ad26.COV2.S vaccine recipients, 5 placebo recipients and 8 SARS-CoV-2 convalescent individuals. Ad26.COV2.S was given intramuscularly at 5x10^10 or 1x10^11 viral particles, as a single shot or as two shots 56 days apart. Investigators remained blinded to trial group allocation during experiments and outcome assessment.

The meaning of the sample's treatment or condition label: some 19 received Ad26.COV2.S at low or high dose, single or two shots; about 5 received placebo; per-sample allocation not given. Repertoires of vaccine and placebo recipients were sequenced from samples taken on day 63 after the first injection. Cohort 1b enrolled around 23 adults aged 18-55 years at a single site in Boston, USA, between 29 July and 7 August 2020. Ad26.COV2.S was a replication-incompetent adenovirus type 26 vector expressing a prefusion-stabilized SARS-CoV-2 spike protein from the original Wuhan strain. The immunoSEQ Assay was used to sequence TCRbeta CDR3 regions. After extraction, genomic DNA underwent amplification by bias-controlled multiplex PCR, followed by high-throughput sequencing. Under the source paper's analysis protocol: To quantify the absolute abundance of every unique TCRbeta CDR3 region, sequences were collapsed and filtered. T cell fraction was estimated by normalizing TCRbeta template counts to usable DNA, with usable DNA measured through amplification of reference genes found in all nucleated cells. Repertoire TCRs were annotated as SARS-CoV-2-specific by exact matching of V gene, CDR3 amino acid sequence and J gene to a known reactive TCR set. The reference SARS-CoV-2 TCR set was obtained from MIRA and was filtered for enrichment in COVID-19-positive ImmuneCODE repertoires, whereby public or cross-reactive TCRs were removed. Using the MIRA antigens, annotated TCRs were further analysed by specific ORF or by position within an ORF. Breadth was defined as the number of annotated unique rearrangements divided by the total number of unique productive rearrangements, and depth was defined as the summed frequency of the annotated unique rearrangements. TCR breadth was compared between groups using two-sided Wilcoxon rank-sum tests. This is the immuneACCESS table as TCRdb keeps it, with only in-frame sequences that have V and J called. A part of the clones is gone; compared with another copy, unresolved V genes explain less than half, and the rest is unexplained. V and J calls and clone size are those listed in that table; D and trimming were worked out from the DNA. This sample lists more than 350,000 clones; approximately 92% were detected once. Of the sample, 12% falls within the top ten clones.

The germline ends are 10 bases apart after V is trimmed by 1 base and J by 6 bases. CDR1 MNHNS and CDR2 SASEGT are derived from the germline V gene. Including cysteine and phenylalanine, the CDR3 has 15 amino acids. Only the CDR3 DNA is retained, 45 bases long and in frame from the first base. Overall study results and their limits: After vaccination, substantial breadth of spike-specific CD8+ and CD4+ T cell responses was reported. According to the authors, total T cell responses may have been underestimated by the TCR breadth and depth analyses. Non-spike TCR breadth was comparable between vaccine and placebo recipients, consistent with the vaccine containing only spike. Ad26.COV2.S recipients had higher spike-specific TCR breadth than placebo recipients (P = 0.0014). The study lacked the statistical power to compare responses across vaccine doses or regimens.

The sequence derives from a person aged 18-65 years who received the Ad26.COV2.S COVID-19 vaccine or a placebo. The sample consisted of peripheral blood, taken in a trial of Ad26.COV2.S vaccine versus placebo. This receptor chain uses TRBV6-1 and TRBJ1-6; TRBD1 might be the D gene, on 5 matching bases. The CDR3 reads as follows: CASSEVGDPNSPLHF. The nucleotide sequence reads TGTGCCAGCAGTGAAGTCGGGGACCCTAATTCACCCCTCCACTTT.